This TCR beta chain came from a study of CD4+ T cells in melanoma. General observations from the study: A reported correlation linked neoantigen-specific CD4+ T cells to CD8+, macrophage and B cell function.

The table came from immunoSEQ multiplex PCR; TCRdb's copy has only in-frame clones and leaves some out. The sample has around 20,000 clones, approximately 83% seen once. The CDR3 is made up of 14 amino acids. Looked up from germline, CDR1 is SGDLS and CDR2 is YYNGEE. Trimming shortened V by 3 bases and J by 10 bases, and 14 bases separated the two germline ends. As regards this clone: Its antigen is undetermined.

The sequence derives from a human donor with melanoma. The chain couples TRBV9 to TRBJ1-6; no firm D call. The source material was cells from a culture (not recorded whether cultured in vitro). CDR3 coding DNA: TGTGCCAGCAGCGCGACTACGGCGAACTCACCCCTCCACTTT. It codes for CASSATTANSPLHF.